This record covers a single TCR beta chain. The antigen is undetermined. The data originate from a study of T cells in Graves' hyperthyroidism and ophthalmopathy. Study findings and constraints: Most thyroid clonotypes expanded above 0.001 were also detected in blood. The model anticipated ophthalmopathy a median around six months pre-onset.

Stable Graves' hyperthyroidism meant no ophthalmopathy progression within 18 months. Diagnoses rested on clinical symptoms, serum thyroxine and TRAb, thyroid ultrasound and orbital computed tomography. RNA transcripts gave rise to amplified TCR beta CDR3 regions. HTBI primers were the set used in a first-round RT-PCR of the TCR CDR3. MiXCR, applied by TCRdb to the multiplex PCR reads, yields one record per CDR3 protein. The sample carries hundreds of thousands of distinct CDR3 sequences, roughly 17% recorded once. The sequence was obtained from a woman aged 25 to 39 with Graves' hyperthyroidism. Sequenced: blood.

The CDR3 DNA follows: TGTGCCAGCAGCTTTCCCGGGGGCAGGAGCTCCTACGAGCAGTACTTC. Amino acids: CASSFPGGRSSYEQYF. The rearrangement links TRBV7-9 to TRBJ2-7; D may be TRBD1 or TRBD2 (6 bases each). The V end was cut by 3 bases, the J end by 0 bases, with 15 bases between. Germline V gene sequence: CDR1 SEHNR, CDR2 FQNEAQ (reference sequence). The CDR3 runs 16 residues.